This TCR beta chain was captured by sequencing in a study of human T cells and chemical hapten exposure. Individual cDNA molecules had unique molecular identifiers attached to them by the library. Methods used by the authors: Counts of TCRs in each sample centred on a median of around 96,000 and extended from around 24,000 to 710,000. TCRdb re-called the RACE reads through MiXCR, storing one row per CDR3 protein. The V and J calls and clone size are TCRdb's, not the authors'. The top ten hold around 13% of the sample, which has around 35,000 distinct CDR3 sequences, around 5.9% seen once. Time point specified: healthy volunteer bleed at 6 weeks. Researchers extracted total RNA from unfractionated whole blood. This CDR3 comprises 15 residues. V gave up 4 bases and J gave up 8 bases, with 19 bases separating them. Germline CDR1 and CDR2: SGHRS and YFSETQ. Findings and limits, study-wide: No shift was seen in TCRs above 1 in 1000 frequency with DPC sensitization.

On this clonotype: What it binds is not known.

The rearrangement links TRBV5-1 to TRBJ2-4, with D possibly being TRBD1 (6 bases). The sequenced material came from whole blood. The sequence was collected from a human donor in good health. Some clones in this sample may be carry-over from other donors' samples. The CDR3 DNA reads as TGCGCCAGCAGCGGGCAGGGGATAATTATGGACATTCAGTACTTC. As protein: CASSGQGIIMDIQYF.